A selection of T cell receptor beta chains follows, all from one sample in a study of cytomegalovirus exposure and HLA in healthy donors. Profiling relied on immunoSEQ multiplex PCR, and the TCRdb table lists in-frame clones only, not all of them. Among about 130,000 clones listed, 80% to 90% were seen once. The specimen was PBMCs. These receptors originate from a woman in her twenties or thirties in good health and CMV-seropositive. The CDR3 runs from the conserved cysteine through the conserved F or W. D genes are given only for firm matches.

CDR3 protein: CASSLRKGYTYEQYF
V gene: TRBV27
D gene: NA
J gene: TRBJ2-7

CDR3 protein: CASSPGVGGIEAFF
V gene: TRBV9
D gene: NA
J gene: TRBJ1-1

CDR3 protein: CASSLGGTGSNVGYTF
V gene: TRBV5-6
D gene: TRBD1
J gene: TRBJ1-2

CDR3 protein: CASSPGVNSNQPQHF
V gene: TRBV18
D gene: NA
J gene: TRBJ1-5

CDR3 protein: CASSLQGQPQHF
V gene: TRBV6-5
D gene: TRBD1
J gene: TRBJ1-5

CDR3 protein: CASSLDFGQGRGYTF
V gene: TRBV5-5
D gene: TRBD1
J gene: TRBJ1-2

CDR3 protein: CASSWDRYNEQFF
V gene: TRBV7-3
D gene: TRBD1
J gene: TRBJ2-1

CDR3 protein: CATQGRWEVGNEQFF
V gene: TRBV19
D gene: NA
J gene: TRBJ2-1

CDR3 protein: CASSLDWRGTQETQYF
V gene: TRBV11-2
D gene: TRBD2
J gene: TRBJ2-5

CDR3 protein: CASSPAGLLYNEQFF
V gene: TRBV28
D gene: TRBD2
J gene: TRBJ2-1

CDR3 protein: CASSETPGQGYEKLFF
V gene: TRBV6-1
D gene: TRBD1
J gene: TRBJ1-4

CDR3 protein: CASSAQEGSYEQYF
V gene: TRBV6-1
D gene: NA
J gene: TRBJ2-7

CDR3 protein: CASSEEGQDLSYEQYF
V gene: TRBV6-1
D gene: TRBD1
J gene: TRBJ2-7

CDR3 protein: CASRSRGTGLYEQYF
V gene: TRBV28
D gene: TRBD1
J gene: TRBJ2-7

CDR3 protein: CASSHPSGNEQFF
V gene: TRBV4-1
D gene: NA
J gene: TRBJ2-1

CDR3 protein: CASSLRIVLNYGYTF
V gene: TRBV28
D gene: NA
J gene: TRBJ1-2

CDR3 protein: CASSQIALAGSTGELFF
V gene: TRBV18
D gene: TRBD2
J gene: TRBJ2-2

CDR3 protein: CASRLAGTDTQYF
V gene: TRBV19
D gene: TRBD2
J gene: TRBJ2-3

CDR3 protein: CSASRVDTQYF
V gene: TRBV20-1
D gene: NA
J gene: TRBJ2-3

CDR3 protein: CASSLTVRQGVSNEQYF
V gene: TRBV7-3
D gene: TRBD1
J gene: TRBJ2-7

CDR3 protein: CASSLEWSTEAFF
V gene: TRBV7-8
D gene: NA
J gene: TRBJ1-1

CDR3 protein: CASSPNEGTHITGNTIYF
V gene: TRBV13
D gene: NA
J gene: TRBJ1-3

CDR3 protein: CASSFGPSSYNEQFF
V gene: TRBV5-6
D gene: NA
J gene: TRBJ2-1

CDR3 protein: CASSSRESKETQYF
V gene: TRBV5-4
D gene: NA
J gene: TRBJ2-5

CDR3 protein: CSASRATEAFF
V gene: TRBV20-1
D gene: NA
J gene: TRBJ1-1

CDR3 protein: CASSRSGTGGYEQYF
V gene: TRBV11-2
D gene: TRBD1
J gene: TRBJ2-7

CDR3 protein: CASSGTSGRVNEQFF
V gene: TRBV6-5
D gene: TRBD2
J gene: TRBJ2-1